Given below is one TCR beta chain in context. The CDR3 runs to 15 residues. The V gene's germline CDR1 is MNHNY and CDR2 SVGAGI (reference sequence). The V end lost 2 bases, the J end lost 8 bases, and 13 bases lay between the germline ends. The data were obtained in a study of TIL therapy for anti-PD-1-resistant metastatic lung cancer. Specified time point: pre-treatment sample, taken before nivolumab and TIL therapy. The immunoSEQ assay was v3. Produced via immunoSEQ multiplex PCR; TCRdb's table is partial and in-frame only. This sample has roughly 60,000 clones, with about nine tenths found just once.

The sequence came from a person aged 25 to 80 with non-small cell lung cancer. The input for sequencing was blood, taken at baseline. The V call is TRBV6-6, the J call TRBJ1-6, with D possibly matching TRBD1 (5 bases). CDR3 coding DNA: TGTGCCAGCAGTTACGCCCGGATGGGGGATTCACCCCTCCACTTT. This translates into CASSYARMGDSPLHF.